The source of this TCR beta chain is a study of early T cells in non-severe SARS-CoV-2 infection. Looking at the study overall: The study sequenced bulk RNA from unsorted whole blood, with chains unpaired.

TCRdb processed the 5' RACE reads anew with MiXCR; each CDR3 protein has one entry. The sample consists of 75,000 or so distinct CDR3 sequences, around 10% of them appearing once. The source material was whole blood, sampled at baseline. The TCR originated in an adult who was a healthcare worker with PCR-confirmed SARS-CoV-2 infection or an uninfected control (not recorded which).

This CDR3 is CASSLAGTMNTEAFF. The CDR3 region has the DNA TGCGCCAGCAGCTTGGCTGGGACCATGAACACTGAAGCTTTCTTT. The rearrangement links TRBV5-1 to TRBJ1-1; D may be TRBD1 (5 bases). V lost 0 bases and J 0 bases, leaving 9 bases between the germline ends. In germline, CDR1 is SGHRS, CDR2 YFSETQ. The length of the CDR3 is 15 residues.